This T cell receptor (beta chain) was recorded in a study of cytomegalovirus exposure and HLA in healthy donors. Vbeta (60) and Jbeta (13) primers were used in the PCR. Sequencing was performed with immunoSEQ multiplex PCR; in TCRdb, only in-frame clones are kept and a portion is missing. The sample includes about 160,000 clones, around three quarters of them seen just once. Concerning this clone itself: As yet, its antigen is unknown.

Overall study results and limits: At a 0.05 false discovery rate, a later analysis found approximately 15,000 TCR beta sequences to be associated with HLA alleles.

This TCR was sampled from a man in his thirties or forties in good health and CMV-seropositive. The sequenced material came from PBMCs.

The CDR3 is CASSLGTSGGSQETQYF. The CDR3 nucleotides are TGTGCCAGCAGCTTGGGGACTAGCGGGGGGTCCCAAGAGACCCAGTACTTC. The chain has TRBV5-8 and TRBJ2-5; TRBD2 matches at 14 bases. The V and J ends lost 0 bases and 1 base, in that order; junction bases with no gene match: 2. The CDR3 runs 17 residues. CDR1 is SGHTS and CDR2 is YDEGEE in the germline V gene.